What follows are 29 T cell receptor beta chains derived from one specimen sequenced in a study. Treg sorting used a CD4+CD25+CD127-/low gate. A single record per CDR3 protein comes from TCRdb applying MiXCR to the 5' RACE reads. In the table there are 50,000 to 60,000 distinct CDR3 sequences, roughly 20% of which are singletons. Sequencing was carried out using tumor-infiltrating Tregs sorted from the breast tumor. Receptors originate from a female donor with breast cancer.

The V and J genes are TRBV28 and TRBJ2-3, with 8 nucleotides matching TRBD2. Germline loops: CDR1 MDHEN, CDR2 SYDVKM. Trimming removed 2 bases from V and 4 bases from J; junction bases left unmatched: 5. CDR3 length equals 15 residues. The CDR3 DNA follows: TGTGCCAGCAGTTTAGCGGGAGGAGGTCCAGATACGCAGTATTTT. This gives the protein CASSLAGGGPDTQYF.

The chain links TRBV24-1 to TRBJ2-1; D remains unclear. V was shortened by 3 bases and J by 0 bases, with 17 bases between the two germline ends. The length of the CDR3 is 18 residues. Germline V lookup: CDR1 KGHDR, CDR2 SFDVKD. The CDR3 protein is CATSDPKPSESSYNEQFF. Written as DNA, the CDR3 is TGTGCCACCAGTGATCCAAAGCCCTCGGAGAGCTCCTACAATGAGCAGTTCTTC.

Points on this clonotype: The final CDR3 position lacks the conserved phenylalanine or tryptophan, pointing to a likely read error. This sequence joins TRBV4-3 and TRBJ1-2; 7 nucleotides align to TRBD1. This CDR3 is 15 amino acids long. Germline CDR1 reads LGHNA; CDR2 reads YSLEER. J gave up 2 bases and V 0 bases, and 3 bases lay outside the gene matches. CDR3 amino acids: CASSQEAGGNYGYTV. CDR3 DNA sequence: TGCGCCAGCAGCCAAGAAGCAGGGGGGAACTATGGCTACACCGTC.

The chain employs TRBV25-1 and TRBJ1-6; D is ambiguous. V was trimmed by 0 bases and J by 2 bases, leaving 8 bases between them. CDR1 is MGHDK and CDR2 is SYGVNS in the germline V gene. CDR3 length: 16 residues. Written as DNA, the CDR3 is TGTGCCAGCAGTGAATACGGAAACGCCTATAATTCACCCCTCCACTTT. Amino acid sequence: CASSEYGNAYNSPLHF. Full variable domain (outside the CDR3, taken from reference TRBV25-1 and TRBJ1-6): EADIYQTPRYLVIGTGKKITLECSQTMGHDKMYWYQQDPGMELHLIHYSYGVNSTEKGDLSSESTVSRIRTEHFPLTLESARPSHTSQYLCASSEYGNAYNSPLHFGNGTRLTVT.

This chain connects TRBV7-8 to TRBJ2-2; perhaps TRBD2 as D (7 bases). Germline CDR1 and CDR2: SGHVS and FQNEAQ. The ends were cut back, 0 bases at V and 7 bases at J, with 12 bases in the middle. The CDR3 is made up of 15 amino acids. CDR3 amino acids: CASSLATGRVGELFF. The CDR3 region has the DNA TGTGCCAGCAGCTTAGCCACAGGGAGGGTCGGGGAGCTGTTTTTT. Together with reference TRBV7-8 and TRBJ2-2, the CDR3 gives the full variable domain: GAGVSQSPRYKVAKRGQDVALRCDPISGHVSLFWYQQALGQGPEFLTYFQNEAQLDKSGLPSDRFFAERPEGSVSTLKIQRTQQEDSAVYLCASSLATGRVGELFFGEGSRLTVL.

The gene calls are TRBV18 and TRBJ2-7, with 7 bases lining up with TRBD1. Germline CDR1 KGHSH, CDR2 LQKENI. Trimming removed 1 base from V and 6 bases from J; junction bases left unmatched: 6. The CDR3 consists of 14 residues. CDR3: CASSPRTGIPEQYF. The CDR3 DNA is TGTGCCAGCTCACCACGGACAGGTATCCCCGAGCAGTACTTC.

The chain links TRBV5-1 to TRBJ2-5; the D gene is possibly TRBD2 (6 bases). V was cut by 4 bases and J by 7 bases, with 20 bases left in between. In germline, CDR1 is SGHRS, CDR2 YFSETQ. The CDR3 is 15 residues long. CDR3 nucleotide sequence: TGCGCCAGCAGCGATGGGTCCGGGGCTAGCGTGACCCAGTACTTC. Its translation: CASSDGSGASVTQYF.

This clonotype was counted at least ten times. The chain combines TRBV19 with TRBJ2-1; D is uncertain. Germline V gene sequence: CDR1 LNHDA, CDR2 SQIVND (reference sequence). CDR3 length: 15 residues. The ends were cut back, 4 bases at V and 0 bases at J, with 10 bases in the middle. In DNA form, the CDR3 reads TGTGCCAGTAGTAACAGTCCTAGCTCCTACAATGAGCAGTTCTTC. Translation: CASSNSPSSYNEQFF.

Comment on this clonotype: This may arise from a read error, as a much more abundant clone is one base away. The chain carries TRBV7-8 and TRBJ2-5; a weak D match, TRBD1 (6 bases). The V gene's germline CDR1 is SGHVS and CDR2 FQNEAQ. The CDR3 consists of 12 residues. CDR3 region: CASSFNRETRYF. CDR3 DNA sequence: TGTGCCAGCAGCTTTAACAGGGAGACCCGGTACTTC.

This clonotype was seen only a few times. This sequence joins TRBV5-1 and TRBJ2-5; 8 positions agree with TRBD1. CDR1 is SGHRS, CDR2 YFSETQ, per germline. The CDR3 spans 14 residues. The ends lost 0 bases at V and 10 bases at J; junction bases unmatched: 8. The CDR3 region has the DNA TGCGCCAGCAGCTTGGGCAGGGGGCCCAAAGGCCAGTACTTC. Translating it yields CASSLGRGPKGQYF. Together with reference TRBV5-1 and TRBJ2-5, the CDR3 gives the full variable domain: KAGVTQTPRYLIKTRGQQVTLSCSPISGHRSVSWYQQTPGQGLQFLFEYFSETQRNKGNFPGRFSGRQFSNSRSEMNVSTLELGDSALYLCASSLGRGPKGQYFGPGTRLLVL.

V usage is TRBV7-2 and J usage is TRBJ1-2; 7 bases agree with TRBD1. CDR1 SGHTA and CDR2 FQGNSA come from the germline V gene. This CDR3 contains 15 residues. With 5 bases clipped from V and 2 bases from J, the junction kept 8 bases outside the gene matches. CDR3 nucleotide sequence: TGTGCCAGCAGCCCGGGACAGCTTCTCAACTATGGCTACACCTTC. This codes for CASSPGQLLNYGYTF.

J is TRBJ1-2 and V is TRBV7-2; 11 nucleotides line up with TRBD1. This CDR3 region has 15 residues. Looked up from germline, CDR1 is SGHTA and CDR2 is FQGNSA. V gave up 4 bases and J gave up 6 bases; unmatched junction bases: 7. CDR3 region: CASSSRGQGVDGYTF. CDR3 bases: TGTGCCAGCAGCTCACGGGGACAGGGGGTTGATGGCTACACCTTC.

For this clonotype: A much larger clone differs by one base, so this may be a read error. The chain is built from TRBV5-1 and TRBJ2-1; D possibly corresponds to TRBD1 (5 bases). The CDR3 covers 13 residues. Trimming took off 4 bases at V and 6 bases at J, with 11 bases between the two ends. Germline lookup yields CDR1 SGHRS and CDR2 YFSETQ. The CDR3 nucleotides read TGCGCCAGCAGCCGAACAGGATTCAATGAGCAGTTCTTC. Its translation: CASSRTGFNEQFF.

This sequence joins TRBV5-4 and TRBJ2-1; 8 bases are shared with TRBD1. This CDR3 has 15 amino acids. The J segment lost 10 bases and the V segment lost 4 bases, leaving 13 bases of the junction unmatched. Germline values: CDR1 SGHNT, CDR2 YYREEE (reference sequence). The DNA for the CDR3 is TGTGCCAGCAGCCTCGACAGGGGAGGATTCAAAGAGCAGTTCTTC. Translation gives CASSLDRGGFKEQFF.

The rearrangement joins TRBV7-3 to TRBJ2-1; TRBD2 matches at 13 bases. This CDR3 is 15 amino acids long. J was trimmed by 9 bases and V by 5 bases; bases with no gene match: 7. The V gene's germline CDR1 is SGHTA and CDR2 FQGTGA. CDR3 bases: TGTGCCAGCAGCCAACTAGCGGGAGGGCCGGGTGAGCAGTTCTTC. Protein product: CASSQLAGGPGEQFF.

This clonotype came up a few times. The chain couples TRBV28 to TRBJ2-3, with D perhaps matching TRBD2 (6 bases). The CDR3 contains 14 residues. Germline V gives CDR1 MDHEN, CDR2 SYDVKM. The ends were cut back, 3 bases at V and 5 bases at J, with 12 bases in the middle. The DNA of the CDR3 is TGTGCCAGCAGTTTCGGCGGGGTGGGAGATACGCAGTATTTT. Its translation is CASSFGGVGDTQYF.

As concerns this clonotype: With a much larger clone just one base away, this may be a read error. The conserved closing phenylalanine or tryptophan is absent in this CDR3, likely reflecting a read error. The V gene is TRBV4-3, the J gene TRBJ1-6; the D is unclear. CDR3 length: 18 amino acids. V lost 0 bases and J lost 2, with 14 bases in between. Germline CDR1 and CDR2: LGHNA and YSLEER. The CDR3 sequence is CASSQDSKYIPYNSPLHC. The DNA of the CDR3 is TGCGCCAGCAGCCAAGATTCCAAATACATACCCTATAATTCACCCCTCCACTGT.

The CDR3 loop is CASSASGSLNEQYF. In DNA, the CDR3 is TGTGCCAGCAGCGCTAGCGGGAGTCTCAACGAGCAGTACTTC. The chain recombines TRBV9 with TRBJ2-7, with 10 positions matching TRBD2. This CDR3 is built from 14 residues. With V trimmed by 3 bases and J by 5 bases, 5 bases remained unmatched. The germline CDR1 and CDR2 sequences are SGDLS and YYNGEE.

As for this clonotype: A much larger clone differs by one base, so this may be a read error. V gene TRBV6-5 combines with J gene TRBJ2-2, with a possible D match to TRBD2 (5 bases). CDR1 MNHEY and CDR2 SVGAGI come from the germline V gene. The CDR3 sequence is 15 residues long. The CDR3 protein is CASSYSSPNTGELSF. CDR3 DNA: TGTGCCAGCAGTTACTCGAGTCCAAACACCGGGGAGCTGTCTTTT.

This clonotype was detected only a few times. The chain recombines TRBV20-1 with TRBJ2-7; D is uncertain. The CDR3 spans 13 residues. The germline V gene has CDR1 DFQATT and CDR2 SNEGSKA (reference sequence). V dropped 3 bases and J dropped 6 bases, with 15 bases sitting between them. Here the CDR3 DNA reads TGCAGTGCTAGGTCGGTTTCAGGCGGCGAGCAGTACTTC. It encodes CSARSVSGGEQYF.

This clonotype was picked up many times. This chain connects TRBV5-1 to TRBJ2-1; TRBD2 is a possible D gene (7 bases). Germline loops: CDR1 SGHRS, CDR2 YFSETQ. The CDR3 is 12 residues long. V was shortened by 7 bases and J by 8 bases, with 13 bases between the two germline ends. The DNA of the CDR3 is TGCGCCAGCTGGGGGGGCGGGGATGAGCAGTTCTTC. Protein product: CASWGGGDEQFF.

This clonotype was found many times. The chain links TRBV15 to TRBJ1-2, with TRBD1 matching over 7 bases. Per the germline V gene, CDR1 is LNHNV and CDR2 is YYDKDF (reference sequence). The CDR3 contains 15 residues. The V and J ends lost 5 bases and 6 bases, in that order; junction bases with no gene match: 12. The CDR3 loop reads CATSSPQGGGHGYTF. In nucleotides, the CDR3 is TGTGCCACCAGCTCCCCCCAGGGAGGGGGCCATGGCTACACCTTC. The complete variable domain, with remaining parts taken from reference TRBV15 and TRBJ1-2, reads DAMVIQNPRYQVTQFGKPVTLSCSQTLNHNVMYWYQQKSSQAPKLLFHYYDKDFNNEADTPDNFQSRRPNTSFCFLDIRSPGLGDTAMYLCATSSPQGGGHGYTFGSGTRLTVV.

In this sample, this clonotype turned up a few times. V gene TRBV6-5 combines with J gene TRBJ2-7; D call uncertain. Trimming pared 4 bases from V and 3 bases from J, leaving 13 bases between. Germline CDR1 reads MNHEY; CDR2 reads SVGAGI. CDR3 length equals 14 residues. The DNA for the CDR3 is TGTGCCAGCAGTTCGATCAGGTACCACTACGAGCAGTACTTC. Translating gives CASSSIRYHYEQYF.

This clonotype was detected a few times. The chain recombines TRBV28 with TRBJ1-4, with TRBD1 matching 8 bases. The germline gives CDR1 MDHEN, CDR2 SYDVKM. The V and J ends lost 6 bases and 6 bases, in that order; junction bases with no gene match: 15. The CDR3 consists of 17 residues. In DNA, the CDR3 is TGTGCCAGCAGCCAAAGGGATTTGATACAGGGGGATGAAAAACTGTTTTTT. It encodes CASSQRDLIQGDEKLFF.

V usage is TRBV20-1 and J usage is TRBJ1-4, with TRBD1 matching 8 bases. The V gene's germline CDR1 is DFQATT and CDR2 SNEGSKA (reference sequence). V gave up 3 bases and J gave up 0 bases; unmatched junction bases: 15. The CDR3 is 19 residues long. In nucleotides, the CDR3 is TGCAGTGCTAGTCTTGCCCAAGGGGACAGGACTGCAACTAATGAAAAACTGTTTTTT. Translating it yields CSASLAQGDRTATNEKLFF.

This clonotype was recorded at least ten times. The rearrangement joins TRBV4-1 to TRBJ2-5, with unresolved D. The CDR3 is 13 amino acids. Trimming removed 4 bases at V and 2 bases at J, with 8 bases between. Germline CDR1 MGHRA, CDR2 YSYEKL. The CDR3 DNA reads TGCGCCAGCAGCCCCCCCCAACAAGAGACCCAGTACTTC. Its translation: CASSPPQQETQYF.

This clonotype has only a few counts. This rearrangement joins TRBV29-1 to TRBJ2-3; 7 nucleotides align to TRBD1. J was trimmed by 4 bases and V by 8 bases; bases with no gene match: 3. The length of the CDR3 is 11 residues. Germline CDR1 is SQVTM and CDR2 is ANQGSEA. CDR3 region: CSHTGADTQYF. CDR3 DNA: TGCAGCCATACAGGGGCAGATACGCAGTATTTT.

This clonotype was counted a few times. The CDR3 region has the DNA TGTGCCAGCAGCTTAGACCATTCGGGGACAGATACGCAGTATTTT. Protein sequence: CASSLDHSGTDTQYF. The genes are TRBV11-2 and TRBJ2-3; perhaps TRBD2 as D (5 bases). The germline gives CDR1 SGHAT, CDR2 FQNNGV. The CDR3 has 15 amino acids. V was cut by 0 bases and J by 3 bases, with 10 bases left in between.

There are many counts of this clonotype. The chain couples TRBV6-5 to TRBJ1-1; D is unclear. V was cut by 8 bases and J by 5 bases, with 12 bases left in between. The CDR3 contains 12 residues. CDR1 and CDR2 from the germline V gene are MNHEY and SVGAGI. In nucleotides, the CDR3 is TGTGCCAGCTGGACCACTCGGACTGAAGCTTTCTTT. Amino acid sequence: CASWTTRTEAFF.